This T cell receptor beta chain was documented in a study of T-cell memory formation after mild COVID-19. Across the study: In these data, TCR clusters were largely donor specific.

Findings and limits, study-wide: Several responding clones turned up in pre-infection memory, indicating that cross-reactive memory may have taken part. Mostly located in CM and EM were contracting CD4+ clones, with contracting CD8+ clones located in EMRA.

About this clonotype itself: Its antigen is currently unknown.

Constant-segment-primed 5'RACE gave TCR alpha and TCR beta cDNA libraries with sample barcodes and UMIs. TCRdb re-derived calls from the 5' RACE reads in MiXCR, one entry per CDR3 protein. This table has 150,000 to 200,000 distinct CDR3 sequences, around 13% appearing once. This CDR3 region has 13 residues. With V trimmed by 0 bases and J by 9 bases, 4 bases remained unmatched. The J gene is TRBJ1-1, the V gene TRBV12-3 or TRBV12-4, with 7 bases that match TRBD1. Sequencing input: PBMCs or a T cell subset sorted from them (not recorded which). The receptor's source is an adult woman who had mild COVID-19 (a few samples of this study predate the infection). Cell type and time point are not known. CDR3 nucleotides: TGTGCCAGCAGTTTAGCGACGACAGGGCAAGCTTTCTTT. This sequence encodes CASSLATTGQAFF.